This T cell receptor (beta chain) was documented in a study of blood T cell repertoires in COVID-19. Looking at the study overall: Samples taken during acute and convalescent COVID-19 were collected in the United States, Italy and Spain.

Authors' processing steps: Reference gene primer amplification yielded estimated nucleated cell counts. The data were produced by immunoSEQ multiplex PCR, yet TCRdb's version contains in-frame clones alone and is incomplete. The V and J calls and the clone size are those of that table, but D and trimming were determined from the DNA. The top ten hold 3% of the sample, which has 150,000 to 200,000 clones, roughly 70% seen once. V gave up 5 bases and J gave up 1 base, with 12 bases separating them. CDR1 MNHEY and CDR2 SMNVEV come from the germline V gene (reference sequence). This CDR3 comprises 15 residues.

Sequencing was carried out using peripheral blood. The clonotype originates from a woman older than 75 with acute or convalescent COVID-19. The V and J genes are TRBV27 and TRBJ2-1, with a weak D call TRBD2 (5 bases). CDR3 nucleotides: TGTGCCAGCAGTCGATCTAGAGGGTCCTACAATGAGCAGTTCTTC. Residues: CASSRSRGSYNEQFF.